Described below is a single T cell receptor beta chain sequence and its context. This clonotype occurred a few times. The specificity of this receptor is unknown. Within one base of it there is no much larger clone, and no base qualities were kept. This entry belongs to a study of identical twins (dated by TCRdb to the mid-2010s). About the full investigation: TCR alpha and beta repertoires from monozygotic twins, unrelated adults of various ages and cord blood were deep-sequenced to test whether fetal clonotypes persist. To rule out contamination, the twin experiments were replicated at different times with different library preparation protocols. Beyond this particular receptor, the publication reports: Because the same donors could not be followed over many years, conclusions were based on cross-sectional statistical analysis. Compared with coincidental sharing between unrelated individuals, out-of-frame TCR alpha sequences shared between twins showed an excess of sequences with low generation probability. Invariant T cells such as MAIT and iNKT could partly confound zero-insertion analyses, although diverse VJ usage argued against such confounding for most clonotypes. In beta out-of-frame sequences, excess twin sharing was weaker, because having fewer shared sequences lowered the signal-to-noise ratio. Abundant cord blood beta clonotypes had fewer insertions, young adult naive repertoires showed a similar but weaker trend, and memory repertoires showed no such trend. In monozygotic twins, out-of-frame TCR alpha sharing was systematically underestimated by recombination models, although the models agreed with sharing between unrelated individuals.

Based on the germline V gene (reference sequence), the CDR1 and CDR2 sequences are LNHNV and YYDKDF. From the cysteine up to the phenylalanine, the CDR3 has a length of 19 residues. The sequence is cut down to CDR3 DNA, 57 bases in frame from base 1. V is cut back by 1 base and J by 4 bases, with 16 bases in the junction unmatched. The library was produced with 5' RACE. Data came from an Illumina HiSeq 2000. A universal primer binding site was added through template switching, and the final cDNA carried a unique molecular identifier so that TCR cDNA molecules could be counted accurately. Specific primers in the conserved constant-segment region were used to synthesize first-strand cDNA for the TCR alpha and beta chains. To control for contamination, every cDNA library carried two barcodes: a SMART-Mk sample barcode plus Illumina barcodes. TruSeq adapter sequences and Illumina sample barcodes were added in two successive PCR steps. Sequencing of the TCR alpha and beta cDNA libraries was done on the Illumina HiSeq platform using custom primers. Per the original workflow: MiGEC processed the raw reads to extract unique molecular identifiers, while MiXCR was used to determine the CDR3 positions. Recombination models were inferred per individual with the repgenHMM and IGoR tools using an EM algorithm. Shared clonotype analysis was performed with the tcR package in R, normalizing sharing by the product of cloneset sizes. Out-of-frame nonproductive sequences were analyzed to study raw recombination free of thymic and clonal selection effects. TCRdb handled the public reads itself, with Q25 trimming in fastp and clone calling in MiXCR, and kept productive beta chains. Each entry merges the rows of one CDR3 protein and shows their most common DNA and genes. The V and J calls come from TCRdb's annotation, not from the publication. The sample table contains 1.5 million to 2 million distinct CDR3 sequences; only one count was recorded for around 33% of them. In total, the top ten clones hold 0.25% to 0.3% of the sample.

Every donor in the study was a healthy Caucasian. The receptor chain draws on TRBV15 and TRBJ2-1; 7 nucleotides in the junction match TRBD1. The sequence derives from a newborn girl in good health. Sequencing used cord blood. The CDR3 protein: CATSRGIWSDRERYNEQFF. Read as DNA, the sequence is TGTGCCACCAGCAGAGGGATCTGGAGTGACAGGGAAAGGTACAATGAGCAGTTCTTC.